This is a list of T cell receptor beta chains from one sample in a study of T cell repertoires in cytomegalovirus infection. TCRdb re-analysed the reads in MiXCR, keeping a single row per CDR3 protein. The sample lists about 300,000 distinct CDR3 sequences; around 9.6% were seen once. The sequenced sample was PBMCs. These receptors were collected from a human donor in good health (CMV status not recorded). Some clones in this sample may be carry-over from other donors' samples. Each CDR3 is given with its conserved first and last residue. D genes are given only for firm matches. Rows may omit the clone size; those that give it use once, few, many or a size class.

J gene: TRBJ2-1; clone size: many; V gene: TRBV6-1; D gene: TRBD1; CDR3 DNA: TGTGCCAGCATTGGACAGGGGAACTACAATGAGCAGTTCTTC; CDR3 protein: CASIGQGNYNEQFF
J gene: TRBJ1-1; clone size: many; V gene: TRBV7-6; D gene: .; CDR3 DNA: TGTGCCAGCAGCTCACCTCAGGAGAGGGCTTTCTTT; CDR3 protein: CASSSPQERAFF
J gene: TRBJ2-3; clone size: few; V gene: TRBV4-3; D gene: TRBD2; CDR3 DNA: TGCGCCAGCAGCCACTCCGGGACTAGCGGCACAGATACGCAGTATTTT; CDR3 protein: CASSHSGTSGTDTQYF
J gene: TRBJ1-6; clone size: few; V gene: TRBV28; D gene: .; CDR3 DNA: TGTGCCAGCAGTCTCTCTGGGGAGAACTCACCCCTCCACTTT; CDR3 protein: CASSLSGENSPLHF
J gene: TRBJ2-1; clone size: .; V gene: TRBV20-1; D gene: TRBD1; CDR3 DNA: TGCAGTGCTTTAGAACCAGGGGGCGCGAATGTCGATGAGCAGTTCTTC; CDR3 protein: CSALEPGGANVDEQFF
J gene: TRBJ2-1; clone size: .; V gene: TRBV5-1; D gene: .; CDR3 DNA: TGCGCCAGCAGCTTCACTGGGCAGGGGGAGCAGTTCTTC; CDR3 protein: CASSFTGQGEQFF
J gene: TRBJ1-2; clone size: many; V gene: TRBV6-2/TRBV6-3; D gene: .; CDR3 DNA: TGTGCTACCGGGCCATATGGCTACACCTTC; CDR3 protein: CATGPYGYTF
J gene: TRBJ2-5; clone size: many; V gene: TRBV11-1; D gene: TRBD1; CDR3 DNA: TGTGCCAGCAGAGAGGACAGGGGGCGCAGAGAGACCCAGTACTTC; CDR3 protein: CASREDRGRRETQYF
J gene: TRBJ2-1; clone size: .; V gene: TRBV10-3; D gene: .; CDR3 DNA: TGTGCCATCAGTGACAAACAGGAAGTTCCTCATCATAATGGGCAGTTCTTC; CDR3 protein: CAISDKQEVPHHNGQFF
J gene: TRBJ1-5; clone size: many; V gene: TRBV20-1; D gene: .; CDR3 DNA: TGCAGTGCTAGACCCTCGTCTAGCAATCAGCCCCAGCATTTT; CDR3 protein: CSARPSSSNQPQHF
J gene: TRBJ2-3; clone size: few; V gene: TRBV20-1; D gene: TRBD2; CDR3 DNA: TGCAGTGCTAGAGCTCCCCGTGCGGGGGAAACAGATACGCAGTATTTT; CDR3 protein: CSARAPRAGETDTQYF
J gene: TRBJ2-6; clone size: .; V gene: TRBV28; D gene: TRBD2; CDR3 DNA: TGTGCCAGCACTAGCGGGGGTTTCTCTGGGGCCAACGTCCTGACTTTC; CDR3 protein: CASTSGGFSGANVLTF
J gene: TRBJ1-5; clone size: many; V gene: TRBV12-3/TRBV12-4; D gene: .; CDR3 DNA: TGTGCCAGCAGTACAGAGATTAGCAATCAGCCCCAGCATTTT; CDR3 protein: CASSTEISNQPQHF
J gene: TRBJ2-3; clone size: many; V gene: TRBV7-3; D gene: TRBD2; CDR3 DNA: TGTGCCAGCAGCTTAAATTCACCTAGCGGGGGGGGCACAGATACGCAGTATTTT; CDR3 protein: CASSLNSPSGGGTDTQYF
J gene: TRBJ2-2; clone size: few; V gene: TRBV12-3/TRBV12-4; D gene: .; CDR3 DNA: TGTGCCAGCAGTTTAGGGGGGACCTACACCGGGGAGCTGTTTTTT; CDR3 protein: CASSLGGTYTGELFF
J gene: TRBJ2-1; clone size: few; V gene: TRBV6-2/TRBV6-3; D gene: TRBD2; CDR3 DNA: TGTGCCAGTAGTCGACTAGCAGACTACAATGAGCAGTTCTTC; CDR3 protein: CASSRLADYNEQFF
J gene: TRBJ2-5; clone size: many; V gene: TRBV7-2; D gene: .; CDR3 DNA: TGTGCCAGCAGCTCGGAACGGCCTACCCAGTACTTC; CDR3 protein: CASSSERPTQYF
J gene: TRBJ2-7; clone size: .; V gene: TRBV19; D gene: TRBD2; CDR3 DNA: TGTGCCAGTAGTCGTAGCGGGGGTTTCTCCTACGAGCAGTACTTC; CDR3 protein: CASSRSGGFSYEQYF
J gene: TRBJ2-3; clone size: many; V gene: TRBV14; D gene: TRBD1; CDR3 DNA: TGTGCCAGCAGTCCTGACAGGGGGCTTACAAATACGCAGTATTTT; CDR3 protein: CASSPDRGLTNTQYF